This T cell receptor (beta chain) was recorded in a study of shared clonotypes between healthy human individuals. The overall study: Used for every donor were three CD4 naive, three CD4 memory, two CD8 naive and one CD8 memory plate.

Concerning this clone itself: Its target is unknown.

Per the authors' pipeline: Junction-only sequences without quality scores were provided by ImmunoSEQ, so filtering was different. The data were produced by immunoSEQ multiplex PCR, yet TCRdb's version contains in-frame clones alone and is incomplete. D and trimming were read from the DNA, whereas the V and J calls and clone size are those reported in that table. The sample lists around 1 million clones, less than 85% occurring once. Points from the study as a whole: What naive subsets generally showed was a larger estimated richness than memory subsets showed.

Trimming cost V 4 bases and J 7 bases; bases outside gene matches: 9. The CDR3 has 15 residues. Germline lookup yields CDR1 MDHEN and CDR2 SYDVKM. The sequence came from a man younger than 35 in good health. The V gene is TRBV28, the J gene TRBJ2-1, with 8 positions matching TRBD1. Source material: memory CD4+ T cells sorted from blood. The sample's subset: CD45RA-negative fraction. DNA of the CDR3: TGTGCCAGCAGTTCGAATGGACAGGGAAGGAATGAGCAGTTCTTC. This translates into CASSSNGQGRNEQFF.